This TCR beta chain stems from a study of blood T cell repertoires in COVID-19. Overall study context: T cells, B-cell-depleted T cells, or PBMCs supplied cDNA or gDNA.

Per the original methods: How many nucleated cells were present was estimated from reference gene primer amplification. Profiled with immunoSEQ multiplex PCR; TCRdb holds only in-frame clones, not every one. Clone size and V and J calls were adopted from that table, with D and trimming inferred from the DNA. The sample records roughly 43,000 clones, around 82% being singletons. This clone was recorded only once. The sample taken for sequencing was peripheral blood. This clonotype originated in a human donor in a cohort sampled during active COVID-19.

CDR3 residues: CASSWDRPYEQYF. The CDR3 DNA follows: TGCGCCAGCAGCTGGGACAGACCCTACGAGCAGTACTTC. The genes are TRBV5-1 and TRBJ2-7; 7 bases fit TRBD1. The V and J ends lost 3 bases and 2 bases, in that order; junction bases with no gene match: 2. The length of the CDR3 is 13 residues. Germline CDR1 and CDR2: SGHRS and YFSETQ.